This is a list of T cell receptor beta chains from one sample in a study of identical twins. One entry per CDR3 protein, called by TCRdb with MiXCR from the 5' RACE reads. This table holds around 480,000 distinct CDR3 sequences, over 11% found once. Separately, the same data were catalogued under a study of yellow fever vaccine responses in identical twins.

The sequenced sample was CD4+ T cells sorted from blood. The receptors come from a young woman in good health. The CDR3 runs from the conserved cysteine through the conserved F or W. The D gene is left open where the match is weak. Clone sizes are given selectively: once, few, many, or a class where the clone is expanded.

j_call clone_size v_call d_call cdr3_aa cdr3_nt
TRBJ2-7 many TRBV6-2/TRBV6-3 TRBD1 CAVRGTTYEQYF TGTGCCGTCAGGGGGACAACCTACGAGCAGTACTTC
TRBJ2-1 few TRBV4-2 TRBD2 CASSPQALAGSEQFF TGTGCCAGCAGCCCGCAAGCACTAGCGGGGAGTGAGCAGTTCTTC
TRBJ2-2 many TRBV2 TRBD2 CASRGLAGRGTGELFF TGTGCCAGCAGGGGACTAGCGGGAAGAGGGACCGGGGAGCTGTTTTTT
TRBJ2-3 few TRBV24-1 - CATSDLRKGTDTQYF TGTGCCACCAGTGATTTGAGGAAGGGTACAGATACGCAGTATTTT
TRBJ2-5 few TRBV11-2 - CASSGTETQYF TGTGCCAGCAGCGGTACGGAGACCCAGTACTTC
TRBJ2-1 many TRBV7-8 - CASSFSETAYNEQFF TGTGCCAGCAGCTTCAGTGAAACCGCCTACAATGAGCAGTTCTTC
TRBJ2-7 few TRBV10-3 - CAISESSSNYEQYF TGTGCCATCAGTGAGTCGAGCAGTAACTACGAGCAGTACTTC
TRBJ2-5 few TRBV20-1 - CSAGLGAAYQETQYF TGCAGTGCAGGCCTCGGGGCGGCGTACCAAGAGACCCAGTACTTC
TRBJ2-3 - TRBV27 - CASRPRSFTDTQYF TGTGCCAGCCGCCCGCGGAGCTTCACAGATACGCAGTATTTT
TRBJ1-2 - TRBV12-3/TRBV12-4 TRBD1 CASSLTGGNGYTF TGTGCCAGCAGTCTGACAGGGGGCAATGGCTACACCTTC
TRBJ2-5 few TRBV6-1 TRBD2 CASSQDSTSESGTQYF TGTGCCAGCAGTCAAGATTCGACTAGCGAGAGTGGGACCCAGTACTTC
TRBJ2-6 - TRBV29-1 TRBD2 CSVRGGSSGANVLTF TGCAGCGTGAGGGGCGGGAGCTCTGGGGCCAACGTCCTGACTTTC
TRBJ2-2 few TRBV5-1 TRBD2 CASGTSGSARTGELFF TGCGCCAGCGGGACTAGCGGGAGCGCGAGGACCGGGGAGCTGTTTTTT
TRBJ2-5 - TRBV20-1 TRBD2 CSASQQRGPGQTQYF TGCAGTGCTAGCCAGCAGCGGGGGCCCGGGCAGACCCAGTACTTC
TRBJ2-7 many TRBV28 - CASSLRLPGHEQYF TGTGCCAGCAGCCTTAGGCTGCCCGGACACGAGCAGTACTTC
TRBJ2-1 - TRBV20-1 TRBD2 CSASTSGGIYNEQFF TGCAGTGCTAGCACTAGCGGGGGGATCTACAATGAGCAGTTCTTC
TRBJ2-7 - TRBV6-2/TRBV6-3 - CASNKAAVSSYEQYF TGTGCCAGCAACAAGGCGGCGGTAAGCTCCTACGAGCAGTACTTC
TRBJ2-7 - TRBV6-5 - CASSYGAGAYEQYF TGTGCCAGCAGTTACGGGGCAGGGGCCTACGAGCAGTACTTC
TRBJ2-2 - TRBV7-3 - CASTGHANTGELFF TGTGCCAGTACGGGACACGCGAACACCGGGGAGCTGTTTTTT
TRBJ1-6 - TRBV4-3 - CASSQDFEGLNSPLHF TGCGCCAGCAGCCAAGATTTTGAGGGGTTGAATTCACCCCTCCACTTT
TRBJ1-6 - TRBV15 TRBD1 CATSRGQGDSPLHF TGTGCCACCAGCAGGGGACAGGGGGATTCACCCCTCCACTTT
TRBJ2-3 - TRBV20-1 TRBD2 CSARAAGVRDTQYF TGCAGTGCTAGAGCAGCGGGAGTGCGGGATACGCAGTATTTT
TRBJ2-1 - TRBV29-1 - CSGPRGFNEQFF TGCAGCGGACCGAGGGGTTTCAATGAGCAGTTCTTC
TRBJ1-5 - TRBV6-5 - CASGDNQPQHF TGTGCCAGCGGGGACAATCAGCCCCAGCATTTT
TRBJ2-5 - TRBV7-2 TRBD2 CASSLRLLAGGQETQYF TGTGCCAGCAGCTTACGCCTACTAGCGGGAGGTCAAGAGACCCAGTACTTC
TRBJ2-7 - TRBV20-1 - CSAWGGGEQYF TGCAGTGCTTGGGGGGGCGGCGAGCAGTACTTC
TRBJ2-5 - TRBV28 - CASDRTNNYQETQYF TGTGCCAGCGACCGAACCAACAATTACCAAGAGACCCAGTACTTC
TRBJ2-7 few TRBV6-1 - CASVMSYEQYF TGTGCCAGCGTGATGTCCTACGAGCAGTACTTC
TRBJ2-3 few TRBV4-3 - CASSQEEGRFADTQYF TGCGCCAGCAGCCAAGAGGAGGGGAGGTTTGCAGATACGCAGTATTTT
TRBJ2-7 - TRBV7-6 TRBD2 CASSSVGGTYEQYF TGTGCCAGCAGCTCGGTCGGGGGGACCTACGAGCAGTACTTC
TRBJ2-7 - TRBV28 - CASSFVLGVYEQYF TGTGCCAGCAGTTTTGTACTGGGGGTCTACGAGCAGTACTTC
TRBJ2-3 few TRBV5-1 TRBD2 CASTHGLAGGFATDTQYF TGCGCCAGCACGCACGGGCTAGCGGGGGGATTTGCCACAGATACGCAGTATTTT
TRBJ2-7 - TRBV27 TRBD2 CASSQGLAGGPISYEQYF TGTGCCAGCAGTCAGGGACTAGCGGGAGGGCCGATATCCTACGAGCAGTACTTC
TRBJ2-5 - TRBV7-2 - CASSLAVIQETQYF TGTGCCAGCAGCTTAGCCGTAATCCAAGAGACCCAGTACTTC
TRBJ2-7 - TRBV20-1 TRBD2 CSAREEFSAGLTVSEQYF TGCAGTGCTAGAGAGGAATTTTCAGCGGGACTAACCGTATCCGAGCAGTACTTC
TRBJ1-5 - TRBV4-1 TRBD1 CASSLGTGEFRQPQHF TGCGCCAGCAGCCTGGGGACAGGGGAATTCAGGCAGCCCCAGCATTTT
TRBJ1-6 - TRBV3-1 - CASSPRPGTSSSYNSPLHF TGTGCCAGCAGCCCCCGCCCGGGGACTTCTAGCTCCTATAATTCACCCCTCCACTTT
TRBJ2-2 - TRBV3-1 TRBD1 CASSRGQINTGELFF TGTGCCAGCAGCCGGGGACAGATCAACACCGGGGAGCTGTTTTTT
TRBJ2-1 - TRBV5-4 TRBD2 CASSVLAGANEQFF TGTGCCAGCAGCGTACTAGCGGGAGCAAATGAGCAGTTCTTC
TRBJ2-1 - TRBV29-1 - CSGWLGWNEQFF TGCAGCGGTTGGCTGGGGTGGAATGAGCAGTTCTTC
TRBJ1-2 few TRBV7-2 - CASSQRVGSGYTF TGTGCCAGCAGCCAACGGGTGGGGAGTGGCTACACCTTC
TRBJ2-5 - TRBV7-7 TRBD1 CASSLVKGQGGETQYF TGTGCTAGCAGCTTAGTAAAGGGACAGGGAGGAGAGACCCAGTACTTC
TRBJ1-3 few TRBV11-2 - CASSPDISGNTIYF TGTGCCAGCAGCCCTGATATCTCTGGAAACACCATATATTTT
TRBJ2-7 - TRBV6-1 - CASRLQRDSQSEQYF TGTGCCAGCAGGTTGCAACGAGACTCACAATCCGAGCAGTACTTC
TRBJ2-7 - TRBV6-6 - CASSKNIDYEQYF TGTGCCAGCAGCAAGAACATAGACTACGAGCAGTACTTC
TRBJ2-3 - TRBV18 - CASSPPLTGRDTQYF TGTGCCAGCTCACCACCGCTTACAGGACGAGATACGCAGTATTTT
TRBJ2-3 few TRBV10-3 - CAISHSTDTQYF TGTGCCATCAGCCACAGCACAGATACGCAGTATTTT
TRBJ1-5 - TRBV2 - CASSEANRKDQPQHF TGTGCCAGCAGTGAAGCTAACAGGAAAGACCAGCCCCAGCATTTT
TRBJ2-2 many TRBV7-8 - CASSLGGWTGELFF TGTGCCAGCAGCTTAGGGGGATGGACCGGGGAGCTGTTTTTT
TRBJ2-1 - TRBV3-1 TRBD2 CASSKHKTSGRPREQFF TGTGCCAGCAGCAAACATAAGACTAGCGGGAGGCCACGTGAGCAGTTCTTC
TRBJ2-7 few TRBV12-3/TRBV12-4 - CASQGVYEQYF TGTGCTTCTCAGGGAGTCTACGAGCAGTACTTC